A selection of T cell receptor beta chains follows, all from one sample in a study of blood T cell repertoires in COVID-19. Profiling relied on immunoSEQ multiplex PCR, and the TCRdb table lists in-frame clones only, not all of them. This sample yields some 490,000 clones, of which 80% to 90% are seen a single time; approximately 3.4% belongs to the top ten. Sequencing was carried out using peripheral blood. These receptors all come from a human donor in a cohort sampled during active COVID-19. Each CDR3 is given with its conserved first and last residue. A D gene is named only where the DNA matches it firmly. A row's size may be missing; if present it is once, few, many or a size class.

CDR3aa: CASSPQGARVSEAFF
CDR3nt: TGTGCCAGCAGCCCGCAGGGGGCGCGGGTGTCTGAAGCTTTCTTT
j_gene: TRBJ1-1
v_gene: TRBV2
abundance: .
d_gene: TRBD1

CDR3aa: CASTWEGRDYGYTF
CDR3nt: TGTGCCAGCACCTGGGAGGGGCGGGACTATGGCTACACCTTC
j_gene: TRBJ1-2
v_gene: TRBV6-5
abundance: few
d_gene: .

CDR3aa: CASSNLRTNEKLFF
CDR3nt: TGTGCCAGCAGCAACCTTAGAACTAATGAAAAACTGTTTTTT
j_gene: TRBJ1-4
v_gene: TRBV21-1
abundance: .
d_gene: .

CDR3aa: CASSLEGTGTEAFF
CDR3nt: TGTGCCAGCAGCCTGGAGGGGACAGGGACAGAAGCTTTCTTT
j_gene: TRBJ1-1
v_gene: TRBV6-4
abundance: .
d_gene: TRBD1

CDR3aa: CASSLLTGFNTEAFF
CDR3nt: TGTGCCAGCAGCCTCCTTACAGGGTTCAACACTGAAGCTTTCTTT
j_gene: TRBJ1-1
v_gene: TRBV5-6
abundance: .
d_gene: .

CDR3aa: CASSGAGLHSPSPTTDTQYF
CDR3nt: TGTGCCAGCTCAGGTGCGGGACTTCACTCACCCAGCCCTACCACAGATACGCAGTATTTT
j_gene: TRBJ2-3
v_gene: TRBV18
abundance: few
d_gene: .

CDR3aa: CASSSGTDYEQYF
CDR3nt: TGTGCCAGCTCATCGGGGACAGACTACGAGCAGTACTTC
j_gene: TRBJ2-7
v_gene: TRBV18
abundance: once
d_gene: TRBD1

CDR3aa: CASSFPGQVTDTQYF
CDR3nt: TGTGCCAGCAGCTTCCCGGGACAGGTCACAGATACGCAGTATTTT
j_gene: TRBJ2-3
v_gene: TRBV7-9
abundance: .
d_gene: TRBD1

CDR3aa: CASSGRVNTEAFF
CDR3nt: TGTGCCAGTAGTGGCAGGGTGAACACTGAAGCTTTCTTT
j_gene: TRBJ1-1
v_gene: TRBV19
abundance: once
d_gene: .

CDR3aa: CASSFWGGYGYTF
CDR3nt: TGTGCCAGCAGTTTTTGGGGCGGCTATGGCTACACCTTC
j_gene: TRBJ1-2
v_gene: TRBV27
abundance: .
d_gene: .

CDR3aa: CASSQERKLTNYGYTF
CDR3nt: TGTGCCAGCAGCCAAGAGAGAAAGTTAACTAACTATGGCTACACCTTC
j_gene: TRBJ1-2
v_gene: TRBV3-1/TRBV3-2
abundance: .
d_gene: .

CDR3aa: CASSPSPTGIRRGYTF
CDR3nt: TGTGCCAGCAGTCCTTCCCCGACAGGGATCCGCAGGGGCTACACCTTC
j_gene: TRBJ1-2
v_gene: TRBV6-4
abundance: .
d_gene: TRBD1